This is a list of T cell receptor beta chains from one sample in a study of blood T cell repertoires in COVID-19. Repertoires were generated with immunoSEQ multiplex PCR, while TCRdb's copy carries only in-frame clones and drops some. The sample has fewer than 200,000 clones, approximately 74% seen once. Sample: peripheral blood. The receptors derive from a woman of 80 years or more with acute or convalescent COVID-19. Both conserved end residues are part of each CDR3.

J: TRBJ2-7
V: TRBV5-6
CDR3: CASSVAGEQYF

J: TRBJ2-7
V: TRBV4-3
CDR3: CASSQDPTYEQYF

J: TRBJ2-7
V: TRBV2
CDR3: CASSYRVLSEQYF

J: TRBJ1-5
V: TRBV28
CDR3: CAITTGLNQPQHF

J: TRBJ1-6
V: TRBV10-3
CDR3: CAIGDRVGSPLHF

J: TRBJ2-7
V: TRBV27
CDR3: CASRLGGQGAFYEQYF

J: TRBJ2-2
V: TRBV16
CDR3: CASSQLAGGELFF

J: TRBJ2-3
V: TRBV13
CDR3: CASSFADTQYF

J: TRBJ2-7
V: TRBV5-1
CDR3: CASSIASEYEQYF

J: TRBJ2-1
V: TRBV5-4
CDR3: CASREGQGRYNEQFF

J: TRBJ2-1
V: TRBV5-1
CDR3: CASSLPFPNNEQFF

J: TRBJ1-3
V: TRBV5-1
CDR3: CASSLYFLTSGNTIYF

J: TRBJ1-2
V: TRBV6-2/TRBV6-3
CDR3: CASSYLSYGYTF

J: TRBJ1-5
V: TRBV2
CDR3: CASSPDRGSQPQHF

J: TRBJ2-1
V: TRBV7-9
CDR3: CASSSGQGGYNEQFF

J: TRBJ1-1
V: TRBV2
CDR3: CASSRQGGITEAFF

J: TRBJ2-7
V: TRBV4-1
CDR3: CASSQDGVAGGPGYEQYF

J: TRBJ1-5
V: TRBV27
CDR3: CASSLSLSGNQPQHF

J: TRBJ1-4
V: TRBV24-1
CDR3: CATSDNTGTGPNEKLFF

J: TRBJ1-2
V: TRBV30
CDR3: CAWSNLQGAYGYTF

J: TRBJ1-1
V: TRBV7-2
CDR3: CASSLGQFEAFF

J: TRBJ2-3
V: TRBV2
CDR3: CASQGTGSTDTQYF

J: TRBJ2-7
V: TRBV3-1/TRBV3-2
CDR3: CASSRNTGNSYEQYF

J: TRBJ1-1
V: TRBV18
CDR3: CASSLQENTEAFF

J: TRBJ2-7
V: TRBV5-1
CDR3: CASSLGGLANYEQYF

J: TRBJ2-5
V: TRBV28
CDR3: CASSLGQGETQYF

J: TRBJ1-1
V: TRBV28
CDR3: CASSSGQNTEAFF

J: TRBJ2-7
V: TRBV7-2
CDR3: CASSLAGGGAEYEQYF

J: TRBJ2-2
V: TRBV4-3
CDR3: CASSQGGGNTGELFF

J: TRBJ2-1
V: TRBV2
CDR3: CASSGTSGRAGVNEQFF

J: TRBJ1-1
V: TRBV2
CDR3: CASSELGVNTEAFF

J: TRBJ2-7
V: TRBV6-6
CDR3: CASSRNAGTSGYEQYF

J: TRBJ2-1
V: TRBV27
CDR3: CASSLQGSSYNEQFF

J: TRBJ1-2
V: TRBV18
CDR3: CATDRGERFQMGYTF

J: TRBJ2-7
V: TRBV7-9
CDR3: CASSPPRTQGGQYF

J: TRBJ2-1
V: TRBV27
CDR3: CASSLTGGGSYNEQFF

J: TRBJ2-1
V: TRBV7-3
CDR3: CASSEGSSGPFNEQFF

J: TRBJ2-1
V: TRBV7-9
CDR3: CASSLVKITSATYNEQFF

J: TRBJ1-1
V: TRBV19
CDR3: CASTGGVWTEAFF

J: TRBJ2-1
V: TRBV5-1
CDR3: CASSLVGAGGWNEQFF

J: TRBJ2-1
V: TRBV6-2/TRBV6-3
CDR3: CASSYSRNEQFF

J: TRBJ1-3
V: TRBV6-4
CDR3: CASSDSGPPLVFTIYF

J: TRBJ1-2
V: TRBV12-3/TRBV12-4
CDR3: CASGQNYGYTF

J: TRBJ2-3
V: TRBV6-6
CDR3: CASSYPIGGSPDTQYF

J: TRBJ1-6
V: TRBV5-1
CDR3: CASSFGQGAGSPLHF

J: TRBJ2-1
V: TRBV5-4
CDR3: CASSLGGGFYNEQFF

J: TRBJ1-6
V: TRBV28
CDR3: CASSTGQTYSPLHF

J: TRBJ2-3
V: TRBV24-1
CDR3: CATSDPLRQGSADTQYF

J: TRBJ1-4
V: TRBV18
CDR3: CASSPSGAGERFF

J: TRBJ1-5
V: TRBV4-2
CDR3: CASSQRGQPQHF

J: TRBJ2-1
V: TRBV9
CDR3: CASSDQDYPYNEQFF

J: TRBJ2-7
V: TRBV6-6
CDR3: CASSQRQGYEQYF

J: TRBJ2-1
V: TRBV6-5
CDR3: CASTRDRGRQFF

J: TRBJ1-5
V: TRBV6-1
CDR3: CASSEVSDQPQHF

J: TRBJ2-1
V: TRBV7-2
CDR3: CASSFHTGNYNEQFF

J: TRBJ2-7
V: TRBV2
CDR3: CASRRSGTGWNEQYF